This T cell receptor (beta chain) was recorded in a study of blood T cell repertoires in COVID-19. Background on the study: Whether acute or convalescent, the COVID-19 samples came from the United States, Italy and Spain.

V dropped 3 bases and J dropped 7; count of bases not matched to a gene: 5. The CDR3 runs 15 residues. Per the germline V gene, CDR1 is LNHDA and CDR2 is SQIVND (reference sequence). Libraries were prepared by immunoSEQ multiplex PCR; TCRdb keeps only in-frame clonotypes and omits some of them. The sample has 230,000 or so clones; 88% are singletons. Self-reported history from a screening survey and questionnaire set each donor's cohort. The sequencing input was PBMCs or T cells enriched from blood (not recorded which). The receptor was derived from a woman aged 25 to 39 who had recovered from COVID-19. The J gene is TRBJ1-4, the V gene TRBV19; 10 bases map to TRBD1. The CDR3 DNA reads as TGTGCCAGTAGTATGACAGGGGGCCGAGGTGAAAAACTGTTTTTT. This translates into CASSMTGGRGEKLFF.